One sample yielded the 10 T cell receptor beta chains listed below, sequenced in a study of identical twins. TCRdb independently ran MiXCR on the 5' RACE reads; one entry per CDR3 protein. The data contain around 340,000 distinct CDR3 sequences, approximately 13% of them singletons. A further study also used this sample, focusing on yellow fever vaccine responses in identical twins.

Material for sequencing was CD8+ T cells sorted from blood. The origin of the receptors is a woman aged 18-29 years in good health.

This clonotype was counted only a few times. This chain connects TRBV27 to TRBJ2-7; 7 bases map to TRBD1. CDR1 MNHEY and CDR2 SMNVEV come from the germline V gene (reference sequence). The ends lost 0 bases at V and 3 bases at J; junction bases unmatched: 8. This CDR3 comprises 16 residues. CDR3 DNA: TGTGCCAGCAGTTTATCCCAAAGACAGGGAAGCTACGAGCAGTACTTC. Amino acids: CASSLSQRQGSYEQYF.

This clonotype has a handful of counts. DNA for the CDR3: TGTGCCAGCAGCTTAGCGATTGTGATTTACGGGACTGCGCAAGAGACCCAGTACTTC. Translating it yields CASSLAIVIYGTAQETQYF. This chain uses TRBV11-1 with TRBJ2-5; D possibly corresponds to TRBD2 (6 bases). The CDR3 is 19 residues long. V lost 0 bases to trimming and J lost 2 bases, with 22 bases between them. Germline V gene lookup returns CDR1 SGHAT and CDR2 FQDESV (reference sequence).

This clonotype was detected many times. The rearrangement uses TRBV10-3 and TRBJ1-2, with D perhaps TRBD1 (6 bases). The CDR3 runs 17 residues. Trimming took 2 bases from V and 4 from J, leaving 20 bases between them. Germline V gives CDR1 ENHRY, CDR2 SYGVKD. CDR3 amino acids: CAISEHVSTGARYGYTF. The CDR3 region has the DNA TGTGCCATCAGTGAGCACGTGTCCACGGGGGCTCGCTATGGCTACACCTTC.

This clonotype was counted ten times or more. The J gene is TRBJ2-3, the V gene TRBV12-3 or TRBV12-4; no reliable D call. The CDR3 loop spans 11 amino acids. The germline V and J ends were trimmed by 8 bases and 2 bases, with 5 bases remaining between them. DNA of the CDR3: TGTGCCAGCGGCTTCACAGATACGCAGTATTTT. Its protein product is CASGFTDTQYF.

This chain connects TRBV12-3 or TRBV12-4 to TRBJ2-3; D ambiguous. V dropped 6 bases and J dropped 2 bases, with 9 bases sitting between them. CDR3 size: 13 residues. The CDR3 sequence is CASRSINTDTQYF. The DNA for the CDR3 is TGTGCCAGCAGATCGATTAACACAGATACGCAGTATTTT.

This clonotype has just a few counts. The chain recombines TRBV20-1 with TRBJ2-1; unclear D gene. The CDR3 has 11 amino acids. V dropped 5 bases and J dropped 9 bases, with 11 bases sitting between them. Germline-derived CDR1 and CDR2 are DFQATT and SNEGSKA (reference sequence). The CDR3 region is CSAPALGEQFF. CDR3 DNA: TGCAGTGCTCCCGCATTGGGTGAGCAGTTCTTC.

The chain carries TRBV20-1 and TRBJ2-2, with D possibly being TRBD1 or TRBD2 (5 bases each). V was pared by 6 bases and J by 4 bases, with 18 bases between. CDR3 length: 15 amino acids. Germline V lookup: CDR1 DFQATT, CDR2 SNEGSKA (reference sequence). The CDR3 here is CSAKGRDPSTGELFF. DNA for the CDR3: TGCAGTGCAAAGGGCAGGGACCCGAGCACCGGGGAGCTGTTTTTT.

The V call is TRBV11-2, the J call TRBJ2-3; 10 bases agree with TRBD2. This CDR3 is built from 18 residues. The V gene's germline CDR1 is SGHAT and CDR2 FQNNGV. V lost 1 base, J lost 2 bases, and 9 bases stayed unmatched. In nucleotides, the CDR3 is TGTGCCAGCAGCTTAGTCTTGTCTAGCGGGAGCCACACAGATACGCAGTATTTT. Protein sequence: CASSLVLSSGSHTDTQYF.

Only a few counts were recorded for this clonotype. The V call is TRBV12-3 or TRBV12-4, the J call TRBJ2-7; D ambiguous. Between the trimmed V and J ends, which lost 6 bases and 2 bases, there was a span of 11 bases. This CDR3 is built from 13 residues. The CDR3 sequence: CASSYAIPYEQYF. The CDR3 DNA follows: TGTGCCAGCAGCTACGCTATTCCCTACGAGCAGTACTTC.

The genes are TRBV10-1 and TRBJ2-7, with 7 bases lining up with TRBD2. The CDR3 contains 15 residues. Germline CDR1 is WNHNN and CDR2 is SYGVQD (reference sequence). J lost 2 bases, V lost 6 bases, and 10 bases had no gene match. CDR3 sequence (DNA): TGCGCCAGCAGCCCCAAAGGGAGGGGTACCTACGAGCAGTACTTC. Translation: CASSPKGRGTYEQYF.